These 17 T cell receptor beta chains came from one sample sequenced in a study of blood T cell repertoires in COVID-19. Only in-frame clones appear in the TCRdb table, and some are missing; sequencing was by immunoSEQ multiplex PCR. Here the sample spans under 80,000 clones, around 77% being singletons. Material for sequencing was peripheral blood. Receptor source: a man aged 80 or over with active or convalescent COVID-19.

The chain links TRBV7-3 to TRBJ2-7, with a tentative D call TRBD1 (6 bases). The V end was cut by 5 bases, the J end by 3 bases, with 11 bases between. The V gene's germline CDR1 is SGHTA and CDR2 FQGTGA. This CDR3 is 13 amino acids long. CDR3 nucleotides: TGTGCCAGCAGCATCACAGGGAACTACGAGCAGTACTTC. Protein product: CASSITGNYEQYF.

V gene TRBV29-1 combines with J gene TRBJ1-5, with TRBD1 matching 11 bases. CDR3 size: 13 residues. Looked up from germline, CDR1 is SQVTM and CDR2 is ANQGSEA. Unmatched junction bases numbered 2, after V lost 6 bases and J lost 4 bases. CDR3 bases: TGCAGCGTCGGACAGGGGGCAAATCAGCCCCAGCATTTT. Its protein product is CSVGQGANQPQHF.

This clone has more than one count but fewer than ten. The CDR3 is CATSDLKGWNSNQPQHF. CDR3 nucleotides: TGTGCCACCAGTGATTTGAAGGGGTGGAATAGCAATCAGCCCCAGCATTTT. The chain links TRBV24-1 to TRBJ1-5, with D perhaps TRBD1 (5 bases). Germline-derived CDR1 and CDR2 are KGHDR and SFDVKD. The V and J ends lost 0 bases and 0 bases respectively, with 11 bases between them. The CDR3 covers 17 residues.

V gene TRBV9 combines with J gene TRBJ1-1; D is undetermined. Trimming cost V 1 base and J 1 base, with 5 bases left between them. This CDR3 comprises 13 residues. Germline CDR1 SGDLS, CDR2 YYNGEE. The CDR3 loop is CASSVTANTEAFF. In DNA form, the CDR3 reads TGTGCCAGCAGCGTAACAGCGAACACTGAAGCTTTCTTT. Variable domain in full (rest from reference TRBV9 and TRBJ1-1): DSGVTQTPKHLITATGQRVTLRCSPRSGDLSVYWYQQSLDQGLQFLIQYYNGEERAKGNILERFSAQQFPDLHSELNLSSLELGDSALYFCASSVTANTEAFFGQGTRLTVV.

The chain combines TRBV4-2 with TRBJ2-7; D is unclear. V was clipped by 0 bases and J by 3 bases, with 12 bases between them. The germline V gene has CDR1 LGHNA and CDR2 YNFKEQ. This CDR3 is built from 15 residues. This CDR3 is CASSQDQVGLYEQYF. The CDR3, as DNA: TGTGCCAGCAGCCAAGATCAGGTGGGCCTCTACGAGCAGTACTTC.

This chain connects TRBV6-5 to TRBJ1-3, with a possible D match to TRBD1 (6 bases). Germline values: CDR1 MNHEY, CDR2 SVGAGI. V lost 0 bases and J lost 4, with 10 bases in between. The length of the CDR3 is 15 residues. CDR3 protein: CASSYSYRDGNTIYF. The CDR3 DNA follows: TGTGCCAGCAGTTACTCGTACAGGGACGGAAACACCATATATTTT.

The gene calls are TRBV18 and TRBJ1-1, with TRBD1 matching 7 bases. V shed 3 bases and J 3 bases; nucleotides not matched to a gene: 4. Germline V gene lookup returns CDR1 KGHSH and CDR2 LQKENI. CDR3 length equals 14 residues. CDR3 residues: CASSPTGLDTEAFF. DNA for the CDR3: TGTGCCAGCTCACCGACAGGGCTTGACACTGAAGCTTTCTTT.

This clone occurred once. This chain joins TRBV3-1 (or the pseudogene TRBV3-2) and TRBJ1-2, with 8 bases lining up with TRBD1. J lost 4 bases, V lost 4 bases, and 8 bases had no gene match. The CDR3 length is 15 residues. The germline CDR1 and CDR2 sequences are LGHDT and YNNKEL (reference sequence). The DNA of the CDR3 is TGTGCCAGCAGCCGCGGACAGGGAATTCTCTATGGCTACACCTTC. This sequence encodes CASSRGQGILYGYTF.

The chain joins TRBV7-8 to TRBJ1-1; D remains ambiguous. The CDR3 is 14 residues long. Trimming pared 3 bases from V and 2 bases from J, leaving 10 bases between. Germline loops: CDR1 SGHVS, CDR2 FQNEAQ. Written as DNA, the CDR3 is TGTGCCAGCAGCTTGACTGTTAGTAACACTGAAGCTTTCTTT. Its translation: CASSLTVSNTEAFF.

The chain combines TRBV27 with TRBJ2-4, with TRBD2 as a possible D gene (7 bases). The germline V and J ends were trimmed by 5 bases and 2 bases, with 28 bases remaining between them. The length of the CDR3 is 20 residues. Germline V gives CDR1 MNHEY, CDR2 SMNVEV (reference sequence). The CDR3 loop reads CASSRRDTWTASGTKNIQYF. The DNA of the CDR3 is TGTGCCAGCAGTAGGAGGGACACCTGGACGGCTAGCGGCACCAAAAACATTCAGTACTTC.

The chain links TRBV4-1 to TRBJ1-5; no definite D call. V gave up 1 base and J gave up 0 bases, with 16 bases separating them. Germline CDR1 reads MGHRA; CDR2 reads YSYEKL. The CDR3 consists of 18 residues. The CDR3 here is CASSQGLQFQHSNQPQHF. Here the CDR3 DNA reads TGCGCCAGCAGCCAAGGCCTACAGTTTCAGCATAGCAATCAGCCCCAGCATTTT.

The chain links TRBV18 to TRBJ2-2, with a possible D match to TRBD1 (6 bases). Trimming shortened V by 3 bases and J by 0 bases, and 11 bases separated the two germline ends. The CDR3 contains 16 residues. In germline, CDR1 is KGHSH, CDR2 LQKENI. This CDR3 is CASSPQGQSNTGELFF. In DNA, the CDR3 is TGTGCCAGCTCACCCCAGGGACAATCGAACACCGGGGAGCTGTTTTTT.

This chain links TRBV28 with TRBJ2-2; TRBD2 aligns across 11 bases. J lost 4 bases, V lost 7 bases, and 2 bases had no gene match. From germline, CDR1 is MDHEN and CDR2 SYDVKM. This CDR3 region has 14 residues. CDR3 DNA sequence: TGTGCCAGCACTGGACTAGCGGGCACCGGGGAGCTGTTTTTT. Protein: CASTGLAGTGELFF.

This clone has ten or more counts. This sequence joins TRBV5-1 and TRBJ2-2, with 10 bases that match TRBD1. Trimming removed 4 bases from V and 3 bases from J; junction bases left unmatched: 3. There are 15 residues in the CDR3. Germline-derived CDR1 and CDR2 are SGHRS and YFSETQ. The CDR3 region has the DNA TGCGCCAGCAGCCTCGGGACAGGGGACACCGGGGAGCTGTTTTTT. Protein product: CASSLGTGDTGELFF. The whole variable domain, remainder taken from reference TRBV5-1 and TRBJ2-2, is KAGVTQTPRYLIKTRGQQVTLSCSPISGHRSVSWYQQTPGQGLQFLFEYFSETQRNKGNFPGRFSGRQFSNSRSEMNVSTLELGDSALYLCASSLGTGDTGELFFGEGSRLTVL.

V is TRBV4-3 and J is TRBJ2-4; 14 nucleotides agree with TRBD2. V was pared by 4 bases and J by 7 bases, with 6 bases of the junction left unmatched. The CDR3 has 16 residues. Germline-derived CDR1 and CDR2 are LGHNA and YSLEER. The CDR3 reads CASSPWTSGRSNIQYF. The CDR3 DNA reads as TGCGCCAGCAGCCCCTGGACTAGCGGGAGGTCGAACATTCAGTACTTC.

The rearrangement links TRBV25-1 to TRBJ2-3; D is possibly TRBD1 (6 bases). CDR1 is MGHDK, CDR2 SYGVNS, per germline. This CDR3 is 13 amino acids long. V lost 2 bases and J lost 7, with 10 bases in between. The DNA for the CDR3 is TGTGCCAGCAGTGAAGGGGGCCGGAATACGCAGTATTTT. This encodes CASSEGGRNTQYF.

J is TRBJ2-7 and V is TRBV5-5; 8 nucleotides agree with TRBD2. Looked up from germline, CDR1 is SGHKS and CDR2 is YYEKEE (reference sequence). With 1 base clipped from V and 0 bases from J, the junction kept 12 bases outside the gene matches. The CDR3 is 18 residues long. CDR3 amino acids: CASSLLISSGFSSYEQYF. CDR3 in DNA: TGTGCCAGCAGCTTGTTGATCTCTAGCGGGTTTAGCTCCTACGAGCAGTACTTC.